This T cell receptor (beta chain) stems from a study of blood T cell repertoires in COVID-19. Study context: Sites across the United States, Italy and Spain contributed samples from acute and convalescent COVID-19. PBMCs, B-cell-depleted T cells, or T cells were the source of the cDNA or gDNA that made up the material.

In the authors' methods: Cell counts per sample came from amplifying reference gene primers. Some clones are missing from TCRdb's copy, which holds only in-frame ones; the method was immunoSEQ multiplex PCR. V and J calls and clone size follow that table, whereas D and trimming were derived from the DNA. The sample lists some 120,000 clones, around 87% occurring once. V trimming: 0 bases; J trimming: 1 base; junction bases outside the gene matches: 5. The CDR3 is made up of 16 amino acids. Germline V gives CDR1 MNHEY, CDR2 SVGAGI. J is TRBJ2-7 and V is TRBV6-5; 8 bases are a match to TRBD2. This sequence was found in a woman in her sixties or seventies with acute or convalescent COVID-19. Sequenced input: peripheral blood. CDR3 coding DNA: TGTGCCAGCAGTTACTCGTCCGGGAGGGGTTCCTACGAGCAGTACTTC. It encodes CASSYSSGRGSYEQYF.